The clone carrying this T cell receptor beta chain was seen a single time. Its antigen is undetermined. This CDR3 contains 15 residues. From germline, CDR1 is SGHTS and CDR2 YDEGEE. V dropped 4 bases and J dropped 4; count of bases not matched to a gene: 9. The sample originates from a study of PD-L1 blockade in urothelial cancer. About the study: The study recovered a median of roughly 150,000 T cells per blood sample. Study results and caveats: A below-median TCR clonality in blood before treatment predicted better survival.

Added to each PCR by spiking were synthetic TCR analog templates. The method was immunoSEQ multiplex PCR; TCRdb's version includes in-frame clones alone and lacks a portion of them. This sample has under 80,000 clones; roughly 76% occur once, and the top ten carry more than 5%. Stated time point: pretreatment peripheral blood. Each patient gave between 1 and 8 samples of peripheral blood mononuclear cells, which were collected pretreatment and during treatment. This TCR was sampled from a man aged 70-80 years with urothelial cancer. The rearrangement uses TRBV5-8 and TRBJ1-1, with 8 bases lining up with TRBD1. This specimen consisted of PBMCs, obtained around atezolizumab (anti-PD-L1) treatment. CDR3 residues: CASSLGQGVSTEAFF. CDR3 bases: TGTGCCAGCAGCCTCGGACAGGGTGTGAGCACTGAAGCTTTCTTT.